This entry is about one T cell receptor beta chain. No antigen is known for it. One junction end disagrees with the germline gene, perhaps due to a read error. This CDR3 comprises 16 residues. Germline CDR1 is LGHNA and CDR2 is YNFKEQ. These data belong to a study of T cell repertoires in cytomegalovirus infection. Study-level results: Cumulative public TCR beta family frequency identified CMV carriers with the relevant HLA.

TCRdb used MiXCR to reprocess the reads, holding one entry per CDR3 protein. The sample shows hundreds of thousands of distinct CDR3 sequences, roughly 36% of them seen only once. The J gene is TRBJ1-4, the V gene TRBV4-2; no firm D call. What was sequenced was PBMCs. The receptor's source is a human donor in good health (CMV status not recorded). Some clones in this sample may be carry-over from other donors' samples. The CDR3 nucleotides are TGTTCCAGCAGCCAAGTTCGTCCGGGCACGCTTGAAAAACTGTTTTTT. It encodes CSSSQVRPGTLEKLFF.